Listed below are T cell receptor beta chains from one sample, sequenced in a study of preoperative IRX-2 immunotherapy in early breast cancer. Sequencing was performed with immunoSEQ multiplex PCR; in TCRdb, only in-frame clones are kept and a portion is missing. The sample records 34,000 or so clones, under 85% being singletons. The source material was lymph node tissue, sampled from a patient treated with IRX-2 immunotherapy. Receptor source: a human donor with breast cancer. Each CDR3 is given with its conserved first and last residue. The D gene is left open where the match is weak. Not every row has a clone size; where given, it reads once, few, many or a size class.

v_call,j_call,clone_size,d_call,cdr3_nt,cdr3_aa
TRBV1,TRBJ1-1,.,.,TGCGCCAGCAGCCAAGGGATCCAGGGTCCCCCCTTTGCTCTAGCTTTCTTT,CASSQGIQGPPFALAFF
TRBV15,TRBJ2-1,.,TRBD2,TGTGCCACCAGCAGAGGCCGGACTAGCGGGAACAATGAGCAGTTCTTC,CATSRGRTSGNNEQFF
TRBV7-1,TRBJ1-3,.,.,TGTGCCAGCAGCTTAGGTGCAGGGTCTTCTAACTCTGGAAACACCATATATTTT,CASSLGAGSSNSGNTIYF
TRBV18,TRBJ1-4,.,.,TGTGCCAGCTCCCGGGGCCGCGGTGAAAAACTGTTTTTT,CASSRGRGEKLFF
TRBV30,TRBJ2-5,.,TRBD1,TGTGCCTGTACAGGGGGAGTTGAGACCCAGTACTTC,CACTGGVETQYF
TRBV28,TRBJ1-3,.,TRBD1,TGTGCCAGCAGTTTAGCCTCACAGGGGTTGCCTGGAAACACCATATATTTT,CASSLASQGLPGNTIYF
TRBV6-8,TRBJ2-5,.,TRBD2,TGTGCCAGCAGTTACGCCCAGCAAATGAGGGAGGGCCCTCGGGAGACCCAGTACTTC,CASSYAQQMREGPRETQYF
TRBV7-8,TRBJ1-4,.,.,TGTGCCAGCAGCTTAGATCAGAATGAAAAACTGTTTTTT,CASSLDQNEKLFF
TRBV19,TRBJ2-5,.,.,TGTGCCAGTAGTTTCTACCTCAGGGAGACCCAGTACTTC,CASSFYLRETQYF
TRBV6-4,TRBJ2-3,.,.,TGTGCCAGCAGACAGTATGAGGCGCAGTATTTT,CASRQYEAQYF
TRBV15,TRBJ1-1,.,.,TGTGCCACCAGCCATACGAAGGGCTGGTACACTGAAGCTTTCTTT,CATSHTKGWYTEAFF
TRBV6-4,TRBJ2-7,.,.,TGTGCCAGCAGTTCTAAGCGCCGCGACAGATACTACGAGCAGTACTTC,CASSSKRRDRYYEQYF
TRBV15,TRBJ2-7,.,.,TGTGCCACCAGCAGAGGGGACGGCCCCGACGAGCAGTACTTC,CATSRGDGPDEQYF
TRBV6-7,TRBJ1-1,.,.,TGTGCCAGCAGTTACCATAGACGGACCATGAACACTGAAGCTTTCTTT,CASSYHRRTMNTEAFF
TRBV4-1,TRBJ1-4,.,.,TGCGCCAGCAGCCAGGGAGTACAGGGAGGGGCTGAAAAACTGTTTTTT,CASSQGVQGGAEKLFF
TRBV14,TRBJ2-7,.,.,TGTGCCAGCAGCCAGGCCACAGGGAAATACGAGCAGTACTTC,CASSQATGKYEQYF
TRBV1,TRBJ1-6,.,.,TGCGCCAGCAGTCAGGGGCAGAAAGGTTCACCCCTCCACTTT,CASSQGQKGSPLHF
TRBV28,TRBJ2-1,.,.,TGTGCCAGCAGGTCCCCGGGGGATAACTACAATGAGCAGTTCTTC,CASRSPGDNYNEQFF
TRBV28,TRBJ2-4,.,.,TGTGCCAGCAGTTTCGGTGGCCAGTGGGGAAACATTCAGTACTTC,CASSFGGQWGNIQYF
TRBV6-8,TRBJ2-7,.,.,TGTGCCAGCAGTTTATCTAATGAGGGACTCTACGAGCAGTACTTC,CASSLSNEGLYEQYF
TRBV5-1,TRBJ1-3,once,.,TGCGCCAGCAGCTTGGAGTTCTCTGGAAACACCATATATTTT,CASSLEFSGNTIYF
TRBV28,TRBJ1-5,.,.,TGTGCCAGCGGGGGGCACTATAGCAATCAGCCCCAGCATTTT,CASGGHYSNQPQHF
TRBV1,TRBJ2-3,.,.,TGCGCCAGCAGCCAAGATTCCACAGATACGCAGTATTTT,CASSQDSTDTQYF
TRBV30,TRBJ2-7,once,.,TGTGCCTGGAGTGTACGGACAGTAAACTACGAGCAGTACTTC,CAWSVRTVNYEQYF
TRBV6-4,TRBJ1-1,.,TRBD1,TGTGCCAGCAGTATCAGGGGGGTGGACACTGAAGCTTTCTTT,CASSIRGVDTEAFF
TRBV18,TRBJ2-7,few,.,TGTGCCAGCTCACCGGTAGGGGTATCGGGTTACGAGCAGTACTTC,CASSPVGVSGYEQYF
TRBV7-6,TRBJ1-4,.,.,TGTGCCAGCAGCTTATTCTTATTGAGTAATGAAAAACTGTTTTTT,CASSLFLLSNEKLFF
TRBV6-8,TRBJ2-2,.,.,TGTGCCAGCAGTCCGATCCAAGTATTAGCGGAGTGGGGTGGACCCGGGGAGCTGTTTTTT,CASSPIQVLAEWGGPGELFF
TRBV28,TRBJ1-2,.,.,TGTGCCAGCACCTCCCATGGGTTCTATGGCTACACCTTC,CASTSHGFYGYTF
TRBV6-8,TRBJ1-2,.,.,TGTGCCAGCAGTCGAGGGAGGGCGTATGGCTACACCTTC,CASSRGRAYGYTF
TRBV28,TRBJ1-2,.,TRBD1,TGTGCCAGCACAGAAATCAACAGGGGGCTGAACTATGGCTACACCTTC,CASTEINRGLNYGYTF
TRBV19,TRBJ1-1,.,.,TGTGCCAGTAATTGGGCGGGGATGGGGAAAGCTTTCTTT,CASNWAGMGKAFF
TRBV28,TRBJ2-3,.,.,TGTGCCAGCAGTTTTGGCGGCACAGATACGCAGTATTTT,CASSFGGTDTQYF
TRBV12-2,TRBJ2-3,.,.,TGTGCCACCGGACCCCGGGGCGGGGGGGCCAGCACAGATACGCAGTATTTT,CATGPRGGGASTDTQYF
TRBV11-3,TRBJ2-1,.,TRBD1,TGTGCCAGCAGGGGGACAGAGTCCCCCAATGAGCAGTTCTTC,CASRGTESPNEQFF
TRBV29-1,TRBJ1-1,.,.,TGCAGCGTTCAAGAAGGGAATCTCGCTGAAGCTTTCTTT,CSVQEGNLAEAFF
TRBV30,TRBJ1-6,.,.,TGTGCCTGGAGTGTAGGGTTAGTTTCACCCCTCCACTTT,CAWSVGLVSPLHF
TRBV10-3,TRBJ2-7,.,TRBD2,TGTGCCATGAGGACTAGCGACACCTACGAGCAGTACTTC,CAMRTSDTYEQYF
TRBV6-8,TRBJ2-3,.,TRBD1,TGTGCCAGCAGGGAACAGGGGACAGATACGCAGTATTTT,CASREQGTDTQYF
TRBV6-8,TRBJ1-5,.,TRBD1,TGTGCCAGCAGTGTTGACAGGGGGCAGCCCCAGCATTTT,CASSVDRGQPQHF
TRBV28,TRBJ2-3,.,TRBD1,TGTGCCAGCAGTTGGACAGGGGGTACGCAGTATTTT,CASSWTGGTQYF
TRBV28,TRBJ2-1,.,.,TGTGCCAGCAGTTTAGGGGGGCATTACAATGAGCAGTTCTTC,CASSLGGHYNEQFF
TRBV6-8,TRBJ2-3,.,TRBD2,TGTGCCAGCAGCCCAGGACTAGCCAGCTCGGATACGCAGTATTTT,CASSPGLASSDTQYF
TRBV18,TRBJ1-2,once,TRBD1,TGTGCCAGCTCACCACAAGGGACAGGGGACTATGGCTACACCTTC,CASSPQGTGDYGYTF
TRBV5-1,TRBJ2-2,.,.,TGCGCCAGCAGCCGTACAGGGTTACGGAACACCGGGGAGCTGTTTTTT,CASSRTGLRNTGELFF
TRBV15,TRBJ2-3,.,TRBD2,TGTGCCACCAGCAGGCGCGGGAGGGCCACAGATACGCAGTATTTT,CATSRRGRATDTQYF
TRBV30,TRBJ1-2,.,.,TGTGCCTGGAGTCCCCAAATTCTTAACTATGGCTACACCTTC,CAWSPQILNYGYTF
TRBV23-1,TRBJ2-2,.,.,TGCGCCAGCAGTCAATCCTGGGAACACACCGGGGAGCTGTTTTTT,CASSQSWEHTGELFF
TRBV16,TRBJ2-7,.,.,TGTGCCAGCAGCCAATCTTGGGGCAACGAGCAGTACTTC,CASSQSWGNEQYF